The 18 T cell receptor beta chains below come from one sample, sequenced in a study of CD8+CD57+ T cells in acquired aplastic anemia. The TCR beta profiling, which covered VDJ combination and CDR3 sequence, was carried out using genomic DNA as the template. Via MiXCR, TCRdb re-called the reads, giving one row per CDR3 protein. This sample carries around 250,000 distinct CDR3 sequences, approximately 55% of them seen once, and the ten largest clones take 7.5% to 9%. Sequencing was performed on sorted CD4+, CD8+, or CD8+CD57+ T cells (not recorded which) from PBMCs. These receptor sequences come from a human donor with severe aplastic anemia or a healthy control (not recorded which).

The rearrangement uses TRBV20-1 and TRBJ1-1; D is undetermined. The length of the CDR3 is 14 residues. Germline assignment: CDR1 DFQATT and CDR2 SNEGSKA (reference sequence). V gave up 1 base and J gave up 1 base, with 10 bases separating them. The CDR3 region is CSARVGTQNTEAFF. DNA of the CDR3: TGCAGTGCTAGAGTGGGAACACAGAACACTGAAGCTTTCTTT.

This chain joins TRBV2 and TRBJ2-7, with D possibly TRBD1 on 5 matching bases. The CDR3 loop spans 15 amino acids. Germline V gene lookup returns CDR1 SNHLY and CDR2 FYNNEI. The V end was cut by 9 bases, the J end by 3 bases, with 21 bases between. CDR3 DNA sequence: TGTGCCAGTAGTAAGGGTCACAGGACGAACTACGAGCAGTACTTC. It translates to CASSKGHRTNYEQYF.

This clonotype was counted many times. V and J are TRBV6-1 and TRBJ1-6, with no clear D. Germline CDR1 is MNHNS and CDR2 is SASEGT. The CDR3 loop spans 12 amino acids. Trimming cost V 2 bases and J 8 bases, with 4 bases left between them. The DNA of the CDR3 is TGTGCCAGCAGTGAACAGGATTCACCCCTCCACTTT. It encodes CASSEQDSPLHF.

In its sample, this clonotype was seen a few times. V usage is TRBV7-9 and J usage is TRBJ2-1; 11 bases line up with TRBD2. V shed 5 bases and J 4 bases; nucleotides not matched to a gene: 4. The CDR3 loop spans 15 amino acids. Looked up from germline, CDR1 is SEHNR and CDR2 is FQNEAQ (reference sequence). The CDR3: CASSTGLAVYNEQFF. CDR3 in DNA: TGTGCCAGCAGCACGGGACTAGCGGTATACAATGAGCAGTTCTTC.

The V and J genes are TRBV20-1 and TRBJ2-7; TRBD1 agrees at 7 bases. There are 13 residues in the CDR3. V lost 6 bases and J lost 2; bases outside the gene matches: 7. Per the germline V gene, CDR1 is DFQATT and CDR2 is SNEGSKA (reference sequence). CDR3 bases: TGCAGTGCGATCGGACAGGACACCTACGAGCAGTACTTC. This gives the protein CSAIGQDTYEQYF.

This clonotype has just a few counts. The V call is TRBV24-1, the J call TRBJ2-3, with 12 bases aligning to TRBD2. This CDR3 is built from 15 residues. Germline loops: CDR1 KGHDR, CDR2 SFDVKD. Trimming removed 6 bases from V and 5 bases from J; junction bases left unmatched: 5. CDR3 coding DNA: TGTGCCACCAGTCGACTAGCGGGAGAAGTAGATACGCAGTATTTT. Its protein is CATSRLAGEVDTQYF.

This rearrangement joins TRBV7-2 to TRBJ2-1; possibly TRBD2 for D (5 bases). V lost 9 bases, J lost 6 bases, and 21 bases lay in between. The CDR3 is 15 amino acids. Germline CDR1 and CDR2: SGHTA and FQGNSA. In DNA, the CDR3 is TGTGCCAGTATCCCGGGAAACAGCCTTATCAATGAGCAGTTCTTC. It yields the protein CASIPGNSLINEQFF.

This chain uses TRBV11-3 with TRBJ2-7, with 7 positions matching TRBD2. V shed 0 bases and J 6 bases; nucleotides not matched to a gene: 2. CDR3 length: 13 residues. The germline gives CDR1 SGHNT, CDR2 YENEEA. The CDR3 DNA reads TGTGCCAGCAGCTTAGAAGAGCGGGGCGAGCAGTACTTC. Its protein product is CASSLEERGEQYF.

The chain carries TRBV7-2 and TRBJ2-3; unclear D gene. This CDR3 contains 15 residues. The germline V gene has CDR1 SGHTA and CDR2 FQGNSA. The V gene lost 1 base and the J gene lost 3 bases, with 11 bases spanning the gap. CDR3 loop: CASSLETRQTDTQYF. The DNA of the CDR3 is TGTGCCAGCAGCTTAGAGACTCGTCAAACAGATACGCAGTATTTT.

This clonotype was detected many times. The chain employs TRBV12-5 and TRBJ2-1; no firm D call. Between the trimmed V and J ends, which lost 1 base and 6 bases, there was a span of 13 bases. CDR3 length: 15 residues. Germline values: CDR1 LGHNT, CDR2 FRNRAP. CDR3 in DNA: TGTGCTAGTGGTTTGGCCCGGACCGCTAGCAATGAGCAGTTCTTC. As protein: CASGLARTASNEQFF. The whole variable domain, filled in from reference TRBV12-5 and TRBJ2-1, reads DARVTQTPRHKVTEMGQEVTMRCQPILGHNTVFWYRQTMMQGLELLAYFRNRAPLDDSGMPKDRFSAEMPDATLATLKIQPSEPRDSAVYFCASGLARTASNEQFFGPGTRLTVL.

This clonotype has ten or more counts. The rearrangement joins TRBV9 to TRBJ1-1; no firm D call. Germline V gene lookup returns CDR1 SGDLS and CDR2 YYNGEE. V dropped 0 bases and J dropped 0 bases, with 3 bases sitting between them. The CDR3 runs to 13 residues. The CDR3 is CASSVGMNTEAFF. For the CDR3, the DNA is TGTGCCAGCAGCGTAGGGATGAACACTGAAGCTTTCTTT. The full variable domain, its missing parts supplied by reference TRBV9 and TRBJ1-1, is DSGVTQTPKHLITATGQRVTLRCSPRSGDLSVYWYQQSLDQGLQFLIQYYNGEERAKGNILERFSAQQFPDLHSELNLSSLELGDSALYFCASSVGMNTEAFFGQGTRLTVV.

This clonotype has a count of ten or more. The chain uses TRBV19 and TRBJ2-5, with 11 bases fitting TRBD1. The trim removed 5 bases at V and 4 bases at J, leaving 6 bases unmatched. Per the germline V gene, CDR1 is LNHDA and CDR2 is SQIVND (reference sequence). CDR3 size: 15 residues. The CDR3 is CASSARTGGSETQYF. CDR3 nucleotide sequence: TGTGCCAGTAGTGCCCGGACAGGGGGCTCAGAGACCCAGTACTTC.

V usage is TRBV24-1 and J usage is TRBJ1-2; D is undetermined. The CDR3 extends over 15 amino acids. The germline V and J ends were trimmed by 1 base and 8 bases, with 16 bases remaining between them. Germline CDR1 is KGHDR and CDR2 is SFDVKD. The CDR3 region has the DNA TGTGCCACCAGTGATTTCCTGAACGGGCTAGAAGGCTACACCTTC. Translated: CATSDFLNGLEGYTF.

The chain links TRBV7-9 to TRBJ2-2; TRBD2 is a possible D gene (5 bases). The length of the CDR3 is 14 residues. V lost 3 bases to trimming and J lost 10 bases, with 15 bases between them. The germline V gene encodes CDR1 SEHNR and CDR2 FQNEAQ (reference sequence). CDR3 residues: CASSFSAGQEELFF. CDR3 nucleotide sequence: TGTGCCAGCAGCTTTAGTGCGGGCCAAGAGGAGCTGTTTTTT.

This chain connects TRBV30 to TRBJ1-1, with D tentatively TRBD1 (5 bases). Germline CDR1 GTSNPN, CDR2 SVGIG (reference sequence). There are 17 residues in the CDR3. V shed 4 bases and J shed 0 bases, with 21 bases lying between them. This CDR3 reads CAWTQGGFNIVNTEAFF. Written as DNA, the CDR3 is TGTGCCTGGACCCAGGGCGGTTTTAACATCGTGAACACTGAAGCTTTCTTT.

This clonotype was seen many times. A junction end diverges from the germline sequence, so it may reflect a read error. The rearrangement joins TRBV7-9 to TRBJ1-3; D may be TRBD1 (5 bases). CDR1 and CDR2 (germline): SEHNR, FQNEAQ (reference sequence). CDR3 length equals 12 residues. CDR3 DNA sequence: TGTGCCAGCAGCCCCCCGAGTGGACACGTTCATTTT. It translates to CASSPPSGHVHF. The full variable domain, with the rest looked up from reference TRBV7-9 and TRBJ1-3, is DTGVSQNPRHKITKRGQNVTFRCDPISEHNRLYWYRQTLGQGPEFLTYFQNEAQLEKSRLLSDRFSAERPKGSFSTLEIQRTEQGDSAMYLCASSPPSGHVHFGEGSWLTVV.

This clonotype was observed many times. This chain connects TRBV3-1 to TRBJ1-1, with unresolved D. Germline V gives CDR1 LGHDT, CDR2 YNNKEL (reference sequence). Trimming took 6 bases from V and 0 from J, leaving 11 bases between them. The CDR3 is made up of 14 amino acids. This chain's CDR3 is CASSHLSMNTEAFF. The DNA of the CDR3 is TGTGCCAGCAGTCACCTGAGCATGAACACTGAAGCTTTCTTT.

The chain joins TRBV6-2 or TRBV6-3 to TRBJ2-7; no firm D call. This CDR3 region has 13 residues. CDR1 and CDR2 (germline): MNHEY, SVGEGT. With 5 bases removed from V and 1 base from J, the gap between germline ends came to 9 bases. CDR3 bases: TGTGCCAGCAGTCCCGGGCCGTCCTACGAGCAGTACTTC. As protein: CASSPGPSYEQYF.